This T cell receptor (beta chain) was recovered during a study of T cells in Graves' hyperthyroidism and ophthalmopathy. The study's findings and limits: Ophthalmopathy prediction by the model preceded onset by a median roughly 6 months. Most thyroid clonotypes expanded above 0.001 were also detected in blood.

TCR beta CDR3 region amplification was performed from RNA transcripts. First-round RT-PCR of the TCR CDR3 relied on the HTBI primer set. TCRdb re-called the multiplex PCR reads with MiXCR, one entry per CDR3 protein. The sample contains some 400,000 distinct CDR3 sequences, roughly 14% of which appear only once. A few counts support this clonotype. Its antigen is unknown. The CDR3 is 15 residues long. The J segment lost 6 bases and the V segment lost 6 bases, leaving 4 bases of the junction unmatched. Germline loops: CDR1 WSHSY, CDR2 SAAADI. The chain has TRBV10-2 and TRBJ2-1, with 14 bases fitting TRBD2. The clonotype originates from a man aged 25 to 45 with Graves' hyperthyroidism that later progressed to Graves' ophthalmopathy. Sample: blood. CDR3 nucleotide sequence: TGCGCCAGCAGAACGGGACTAGCGGGGGTCAATGAGCAGTTCTTC. Translated: CASRTGLAGVNEQFF.